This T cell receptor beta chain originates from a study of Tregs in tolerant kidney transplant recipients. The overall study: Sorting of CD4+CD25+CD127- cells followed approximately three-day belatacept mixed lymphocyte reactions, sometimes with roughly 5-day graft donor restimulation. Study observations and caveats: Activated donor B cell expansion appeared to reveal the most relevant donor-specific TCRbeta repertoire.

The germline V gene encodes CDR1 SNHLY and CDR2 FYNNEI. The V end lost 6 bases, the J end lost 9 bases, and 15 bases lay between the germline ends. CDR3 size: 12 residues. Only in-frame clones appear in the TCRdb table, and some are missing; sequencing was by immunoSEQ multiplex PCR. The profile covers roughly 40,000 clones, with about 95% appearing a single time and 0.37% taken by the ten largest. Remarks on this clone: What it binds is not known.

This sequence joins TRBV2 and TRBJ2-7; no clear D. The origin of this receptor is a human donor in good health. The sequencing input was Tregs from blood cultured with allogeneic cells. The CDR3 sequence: CASRGSQVSQYF. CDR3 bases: TGTGCCAGCAGGGGATCTCAGGTTTCGCAGTACTTC.